This record looks at one T cell receptor (beta chain) sequence and its context. Sequencing used immunoSEQ multiplex PCR; TCRdb keeps in-frame clones, though not all of them. This sample yields over 65,000 clones, of which 86% are seen a single time; around 6% belongs to the top ten. These data originate in a study of OX40 agonist ivuxolimab in advanced cancers. Study in general: Patients assigned to dose escalation were diagnosed with hepatocellular carcinoma, melanoma, renal cell or head and neck cancer.

Source: CD4+ or CD8+ T cells sorted from blood, taken in a trial of the OX40 agonist ivuxolimab. The receptor was derived from an adult with an advanced solid tumor such as melanoma, head and neck, liver or kidney cancer.

The CDR3 protein is CASSLGKNYGYTF. The CDR3 DNA reads as TGTGCCAGCAGCTTGGGGAAAAACTATGGCTACACCTTC. This chain joins TRBV7-8 and TRBJ1-2; D uncertain. The germline CDR1 and CDR2 sequences are SGHVS and FQNEAQ. CDR3 length equals 13 residues. Trimming left V 3 bases short and J 2 bases short, with 7 bases between.